The entry below describes one T cell receptor (beta chain). These data originate in a study of T cell responses to AZD1222 COVID-19 vaccine. Trimming cost V 5 bases and J 0 bases, with 23 bases left between them. The germline gives CDR1 SEHNR, CDR2 FQNEAQ (reference sequence). The CDR3 consists of 19 residues. Produced via immunoSEQ multiplex PCR; TCRdb's table is partial and in-frame only. Among about 210,000 clones listed, roughly 92% were seen once. The receptor was derived from an adult in good health. The chain couples TRBV7-9 to TRBJ1-3, with D possibly matching TRBD1 (6 bases). Sequenced here: peripheral blood, sampled on day 0 of AZD1222 vaccination. The CDR3 coding sequence is TGTGCCAGCAGCCCAGGGCCCGGAGACAGGATTCTCTCTGGAAACACCATATATTTT. It encodes CASSPGPGDRILSGNTIYF. Variable domain in full (rest from reference TRBV7-9 and TRBJ1-3): DTGVSQNPRHKITKRGQNVTFRCDPISEHNRLYWYRQTLGQGPEFLTYFQNEAQLEKSRLLSDRFSAERPKGSFSTLEIQRTEQGDSAMYLCASSPGPGDRILSGNTIYFGEGSWLTVV.